Shown below are 28 T cell receptor beta chains from a single sample sequenced in a study of blood T cell repertoires in COVID-19. Libraries were prepared by immunoSEQ multiplex PCR; TCRdb keeps only in-frame clonotypes and omits some of them. The table lists 45,000 to 60,000 clones, roughly 78% of them singletons. The specimen was peripheral blood. The receptors originated from a woman of 80 years or more with acute or convalescent COVID-19.

This chain connects TRBV19 to TRBJ2-1; D is possibly TRBD1 (6 bases). V shed 2 bases and J shed 15 bases, with 20 bases lying between them. There are 14 residues in the CDR3. Germline CDR1 reads LNHDA; CDR2 reads SQIVND (reference sequence). CDR3 sequence: CASSIYRETLVRFF. The CDR3 region has the DNA TGTGCCAGTAGTATATACAGGGAAACCCTGGTCCGGTTCTTC.

In its sample, this clone was seen a few times. This sequence joins TRBV15 and TRBJ2-1; TRBD2 is a possible D gene (6 bases). V was pared by 0 bases and J by 6 bases, with 12 bases between. Germline CDR1 and CDR2: LNHNV and YYDKDF (reference sequence). The CDR3 extends over 15 amino acids. CDR3 sequence reads: CATSREREPSNEQFF. CDR3 coding DNA: TGTGCCACCAGCAGAGAGCGGGAACCCAGCAATGAGCAGTTCTTC.

The chain couples TRBV28 to TRBJ1-4; maybe TRBD1 (5 bases). V was clipped by 5 bases and J by 3 bases, with 10 bases between them. CDR3 length: 14 amino acids. Germline V gene data show CDR1 as MDHEN and CDR2 as SYDVKM. The CDR3 reads CASSPRGPNEKLFF. DNA of the CDR3: TGTGCCAGCAGTCCAAGGGGTCCTAATGAAAAACTGTTTTTT.

The chain has TRBV12-3 or TRBV12-4 and TRBJ1-2; tentative D call: TRBD1 (5 bases). Trimming removed 5 bases at V and 5 bases at J, with 12 bases between. The CDR3 is made up of 13 amino acids. Here the CDR3 DNA reads TGTGCCAGCAGTCCCTCCCCAGGGTATGGCTACACCTTC. As protein: CASSPSPGYGYTF.

V gene TRBV30 combines with J gene TRBJ2-7; TRBD2 is a possible D gene (6 bases). Germline V gene sequence: CDR1 GTSNPN, CDR2 SVGIG (reference sequence). The CDR3 runs 12 residues. V was cut by 0 bases and J by 6 bases, with 9 bases left in between. CDR3 bases: TGTGCCTGGAGTGTACGGGGGATCGAGCAGTACTTC. This sequence encodes CAWSVRGIEQYF. Looking up the rest from reference TRBV30 and TRBJ2-7 gives the full variable domain: SQTIHQWPATLVQPVGSPLSLECTVEGTSNPNLYWYRQAAGRGLQLLFYSVGIGQISSEVPQNLSASRPQDRQFILSSKKLLLSDSGFYLCAWSVRGIEQYFGPGTRLTVT.

The count of this clone is one. The chain carries TRBV7-2 and TRBJ2-7; 10 nucleotides match TRBD2. This CDR3 comprises 15 residues. V lost 7 bases to trimming and J lost 2 bases; unmatched junction nucleotides: 8. In germline, CDR1 is SGHTA, CDR2 FQGNSA. This chain's CDR3 is CASNRSTSGTYEQYF. The DNA of the CDR3 is TGTGCCAGCAACCGCTCCACTAGCGGGACCTACGAGCAGTACTTC.

This clone was observed a handful of times. The chain recombines TRBV6-2 or TRBV6-3 with TRBJ1-6; possible D gene TRBD1, 6 bases. The germline CDR1 and CDR2 sequences are MNHEY and SVGEGT. V gave up 6 bases and J gave up 5 bases, with 14 bases separating them. The CDR3 covers 15 residues. CDR3 sequence (DNA): TGTGCCAGCAGCCAACGGACAGCTAATAATTCACCCCTCCACTTT. Its protein is CASSQRTANNSPLHF.

V gene TRBV19 combines with J gene TRBJ2-4; 8 bases match TRBD1. Germline loops: CDR1 LNHDA, CDR2 SQIVND (reference sequence). Trimming cost V 7 bases and J 7 bases; bases outside gene matches: 9. The CDR3 loop spans 14 amino acids. The CDR3 DNA sequence: TGTGCCAGTACCCCTCAGGGGGCCTTGAACATTCAGTACTTC. It is translated as CASTPQGALNIQYF.

J is TRBJ2-2 and V is TRBV25-1; no clear D. Trimming shortened V by 4 bases and J by 1 base, and 13 bases separated the two germline ends. Germline values: CDR1 MGHDK, CDR2 SYGVNS. The CDR3 runs to 16 residues. CDR3 coding DNA: TGTGCCAGCAGTGCCACAGTGGGCCGGAACACCGGGGAGCTGTTTTTT. This encodes CASSATVGRNTGELFF.

The gene calls are TRBV19 and TRBJ2-5; tentatively, D is TRBD2 (5 bases). V was pared by 3 bases and J by 1 base, with 18 bases between. The CDR3 consists of 17 residues. The germline V gene encodes CDR1 LNHDA and CDR2 SQIVND (reference sequence). This CDR3 is CASSIYGGLGLQETQYF. CDR3 in DNA: TGTGCCAGTAGTATCTACGGCGGGCTAGGTCTCCAAGAGACCCAGTACTTC.

The CDR3 protein is CASSQDSGASGANEQFF. The CDR3 region has the DNA TGCGCCAGCAGCCAAGATAGTGGGGCTAGCGGAGCCAATGAGCAGTTCTTC. V is TRBV4-1 and J is TRBJ2-1, with 7 nucleotides matching TRBD2. J lost 6 bases, V lost 0 bases, and 11 bases had no gene match. The germline gives CDR1 MGHRA, CDR2 YSYEKL. CDR3 size: 17 residues.

The count of this clone is one. J is TRBJ1-5 and V is TRBV10-3; D perhaps matches TRBD1 (5 bases). CDR1 is ENHRY and CDR2 is SYGVKD in the germline V gene. The CDR3 is made up of 15 amino acids. V was cut by 7 bases and J by 0 bases, with 13 bases left in between. As DNA, the CDR3 is TGTGCCATCAAGGATGGGGGGGATAGCAATCAGCCCCAGCATTTT. Translation gives CAIKDGGDSNQPQHF.

The genes are TRBV7-5 and TRBJ2-3; the table's D call, TRBD2, was not checked against the DNA. TRBV7-5 is designated a pseudogene. The CDR3 contains 14 residues. CDR3 DNA sequence: TGTGTCAGAAGCCTTACTAGTAACACAGATACGCAGTATTTT. It codes for CVRSLTSNTDTQYF.

The CDR3 nucleotides are TGTGCCAGCAGCCAAGACGGGACTAGCGGGATTGGGTACAATGAGCAGTTCTTC. It is translated as CASSQDGTSGIGYNEQFF. V is TRBV4-2 and J is TRBJ2-1; 13 nucleotides match TRBD2. The germline gives CDR1 LGHNA, CDR2 YNFKEQ. This CDR3 contains 18 residues. Trimming took 0 bases from V and 4 from J; bases not matched to a gene: 6.

J is TRBJ1-1 and V is TRBV5-8; D not certain. The germline CDR1 and CDR2 sequences are SGHTS and YDEGEE. The CDR3 sequence is 14 residues long. V dropped 3 bases and J dropped 7 bases, with 16 bases sitting between them. CDR3 nucleotide sequence: TGTGCCAGCAGCTCCGACTCGACTCGAGGTGAAGCTTTCTTT. Protein sequence: CASSSDSTRGEAFF.

A few counts support this clone. V usage is TRBV28 and J usage is TRBJ2-2; tentatively, D is TRBD2 (5 bases). Trimming removed 3 bases from V and 6 bases from J, with 14 bases in between. Germline CDR1 is MDHEN and CDR2 is SYDVKM. The CDR3 has 15 residues. In nucleotides, the CDR3 is TGTGCCAGCAGTTTCGCCGGGCTTAGCGCCGGGGAGCTGTTTTTT. It specifies CASSFAGLSAGELFF.

The chain combines TRBV9 with TRBJ1-2; D perhaps matches TRBD1 (5 bases). Germline V gene data show CDR1 as SGDLS and CDR2 as YYNGEE. The CDR3 consists of 13 residues. Trimming took off 2 bases at V and 8 bases at J, with 13 bases between the two ends. This chain's CDR3 is CASSVAGGRGYTF. Here the CDR3 DNA reads TGTGCCAGCAGCGTTGCTGGGGGGAGAGGCTACACCTTC.

This rearrangement joins TRBV3-1 (or the pseudogene TRBV3-2) to TRBJ2-5, with TRBD2 matching over 10 bases. This CDR3 has 16 amino acids. V gave up 4 bases and J gave up 3 bases; unmatched junction bases: 8. Germline V gene lookup returns CDR1 LGHDT and CDR2 YNNKEL (reference sequence). CDR3 DNA: TGTGCCAGCAGCCGTCCTAGCGGGGGAATAGAAGAGACCCAGTACTTC. Amino acids: CASSRPSGGIEETQYF.

V usage is TRBV9 and J usage is TRBJ2-2; D remains unclear. Trimming removed 0 bases at V and 1 base at J, with 7 bases between. The CDR3 is 15 amino acids. Germline V lookup: CDR1 SGDLS, CDR2 YYNGEE. CDR3 sequence reads: CASSVDPRNTGELFF. The CDR3 DNA sequence: TGTGCCAGCAGCGTAGATCCGAGGAACACCGGGGAGCTGTTTTTT.

This chain connects TRBV2 to TRBJ1-1, with D possibly TRBD1 on 5 matching bases. The CDR3 consists of 18 residues. Trimming removed 2 bases from V and 1 base from J, with 20 bases in between. The germline CDR1 and CDR2 sequences are SNHLY and FYNNEI. CDR3 sequence reads: CASSERNPTGTANTEAFF. CDR3 nucleotides: TGTGCCAGCAGTGAACGGAACCCGACCGGGACTGCGAACACTGAAGCTTTCTTT. Combining the CDR3 with reference TRBV2 and TRBJ1-1 gives the whole variable domain EPEVTQTPSHQVTQMGQEVILRCVPISNHLYFYWYRQILGQKVEFLVSFYNNEISEKSEIFDDQFSVERPDGSNFTLKIRSTKLEDSAMYFCASSERNPTGTANTEAFFGQGTRLTVV.

The chain employs TRBV5-6 and TRBJ2-2; 8 positions match TRBD1. J lost 13 bases, V lost 4 bases, and 15 bases had no gene match. Germline V gene data show CDR1 as SGHDT and CDR2 as YYEEEE. This CDR3 is built from 15 residues. The CDR3 region has the DNA TGTGCCAGCAGCCACACACAGGGGGTCTTTGAGTGGCTGTTTTTT. This codes for CASSHTQGVFEWLFF.

The chain couples TRBV13 to TRBJ2-7; perhaps TRBD2 as D (6 bases). Trimming took 0 bases from V and 3 from J, leaving 6 bases between them. Germline V lookup: CDR1 PRHDT, CDR2 FYEKMQ (reference sequence). The CDR3 contains 13 residues. This chain's CDR3 is CASSLGGGYEQYF. CDR3 bases: TGTGCCAGCAGCTTAGGCGGGGGCTACGAGCAGTACTTC.

As DNA, the CDR3 is TGTGCCAGCAGCGTAGTAGGACAGGGGGAGACCCAGTACTTC. It yields the protein CASSVVGQGETQYF. The chain uses TRBV9 and TRBJ2-5; 9 bases are shared with TRBD1. Trimming cost V 0 bases and J 5 bases; bases outside gene matches: 2. Germline-derived CDR1 and CDR2 are SGDLS and YYNGEE. CDR3 length: 14 residues. Complete variable domain (other parts from reference TRBV9 and TRBJ2-5): DSGVTQTPKHLITATGQRVTLRCSPRSGDLSVYWYQQSLDQGLQFLIQYYNGEERAKGNILERFSAQQFPDLHSELNLSSLELGDSALYFCASSVVGQGETQYFGPGTRLLVL.

This clone was seen only a few times. This chain uses TRBV19 with TRBJ2-3; TRBD2 agrees at 9 bases. This CDR3 contains 15 residues. From germline, CDR1 is LNHDA and CDR2 SQIVND (reference sequence). The V segment lost 5 bases and the J segment 2 bases; nucleotides outside the gene matches: 5. The CDR3 nucleotides are TGTGCCAGTAGTTTTGGGACTAGCATCACAGATACGCAGTATTTT. It is translated as CASSFGTSITDTQYF.

J is TRBJ2-7 and V is TRBV5-1; 7 bases align to TRBD1. With V trimmed by 3 bases and J by 5 bases, 17 bases remained unmatched. Germline V gene data show CDR1 as SGHRS and CDR2 as YFSETQ. This CDR3 comprises 17 residues. The CDR3 spells CASSWGKTGRDRDEQYF. The CDR3 bases are TGCGCCAGCAGCTGGGGCAAGACAGGGCGAGATCGGGACGAGCAGTACTTC.

This clone was recorded once. Written as DNA, the CDR3 is TGCAGCGTTGCCGAGGGCTATAGCAATCAGCCCCAGCATTTT. Protein product: CSVAEGYSNQPQHF. This sequence joins TRBV29-1 and TRBJ1-5; no clear D. The length of the CDR3 is 14 residues. The V end lost 4 bases, the J end lost 0 bases, and 10 bases lay between the germline ends. In germline, CDR1 is SQVTM, CDR2 ANQGSEA.

The rearrangement joins TRBV2 to TRBJ1-3; D is possibly TRBD1 (5 bases). V lost 6 bases to trimming and J lost 0 bases, with 6 bases between them. The CDR3 has 13 amino acids. Per the germline V gene, CDR1 is SNHLY and CDR2 is FYNNEI. The CDR3 nucleotides are TGTGCCAGCAGGGACACCTCTGGAAACACCATATATTTT. Translating gives CASRDTSGNTIYF.

The chain joins TRBV5-1 to TRBJ2-3; D gene uncertain. Trimming stripped 1 base from V and 6 bases from J, with 9 bases between. CDR3 length: 13 amino acids. Germline CDR1 is SGHRS and CDR2 is YFSETQ. The CDR3 is CASSLPSADTQYF. The DNA of the CDR3 is TGCGCCAGCAGCTTGCCGTCAGCGGATACGCAGTATTTT.